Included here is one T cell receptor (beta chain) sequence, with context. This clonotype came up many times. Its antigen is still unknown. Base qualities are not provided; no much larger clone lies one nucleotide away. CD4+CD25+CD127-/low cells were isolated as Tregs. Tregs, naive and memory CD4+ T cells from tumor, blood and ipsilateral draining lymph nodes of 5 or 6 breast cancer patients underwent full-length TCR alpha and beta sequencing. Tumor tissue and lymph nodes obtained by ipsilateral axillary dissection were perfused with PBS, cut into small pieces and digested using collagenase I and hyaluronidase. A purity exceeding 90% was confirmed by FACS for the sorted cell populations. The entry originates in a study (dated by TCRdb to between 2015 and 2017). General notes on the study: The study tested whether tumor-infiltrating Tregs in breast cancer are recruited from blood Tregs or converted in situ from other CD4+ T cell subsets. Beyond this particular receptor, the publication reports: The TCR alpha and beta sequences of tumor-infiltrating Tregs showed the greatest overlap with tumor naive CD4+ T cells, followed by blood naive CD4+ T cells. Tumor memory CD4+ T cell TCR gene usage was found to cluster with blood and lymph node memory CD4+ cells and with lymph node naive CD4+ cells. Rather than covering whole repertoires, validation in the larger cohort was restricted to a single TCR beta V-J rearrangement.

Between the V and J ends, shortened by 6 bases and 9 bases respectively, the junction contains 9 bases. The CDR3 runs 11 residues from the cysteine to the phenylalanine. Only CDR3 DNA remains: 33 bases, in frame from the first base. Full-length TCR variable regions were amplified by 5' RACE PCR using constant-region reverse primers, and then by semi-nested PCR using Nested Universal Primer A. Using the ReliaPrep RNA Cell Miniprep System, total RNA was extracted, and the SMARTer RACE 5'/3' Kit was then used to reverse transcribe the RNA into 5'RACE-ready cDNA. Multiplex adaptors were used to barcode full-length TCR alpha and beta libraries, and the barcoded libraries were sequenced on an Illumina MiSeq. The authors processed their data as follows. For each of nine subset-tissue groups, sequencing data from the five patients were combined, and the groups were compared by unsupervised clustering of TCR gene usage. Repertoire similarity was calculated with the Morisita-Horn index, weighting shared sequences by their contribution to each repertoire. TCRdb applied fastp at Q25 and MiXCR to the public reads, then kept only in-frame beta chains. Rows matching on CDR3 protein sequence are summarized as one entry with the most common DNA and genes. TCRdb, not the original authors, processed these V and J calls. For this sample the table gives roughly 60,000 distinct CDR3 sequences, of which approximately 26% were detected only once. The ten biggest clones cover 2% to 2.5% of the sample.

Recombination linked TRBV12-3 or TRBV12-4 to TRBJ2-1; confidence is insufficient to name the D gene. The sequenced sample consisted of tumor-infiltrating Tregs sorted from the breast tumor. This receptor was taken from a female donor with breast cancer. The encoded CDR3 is CASSPYTEQFF. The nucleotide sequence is TGTGCCAGCAGCCCTTATACTGAGCAGTTCTTC.